This T cell receptor beta chain was documented in a study of OX40 agonist ivuxolimab in advanced cancers. At the level of the study: The patients' treatment was ivuxolimab, an agonistic anti-OX40 (CD134) antibody.

Germline values: CDR1 MNHEY, CDR2 SVGAGI. This CDR3 spans 15 amino acids. The V end lost 0 bases, the J end lost 2 bases, and 10 bases lay between the germline ends. Study-level results: CD8+ T cells (on average) carried more expanded clones than CD4+ T cells. CD4+ and CD8+ blood T cells expanded clonally by week 6 at 0.1 to 3.0 mg/kg.

Concerning this clone itself: The antigen remains unidentified.

The protocol was immunoSEQ multiplex PCR, while the TCRdb copy is restricted to in-frame clones and leaves out a portion. The data hold some 21,000 clones, with about 79% observed a single time. J is TRBJ1-1 and V is TRBV6-5, with D maybe TRBD1 (6 bases). The starting material was CD4+ or CD8+ T cells sorted from blood, obtained in a trial of the OX40 agonist ivuxolimab. The TCR sequence derives from an adult with an advanced solid tumor such as melanoma, head and neck, liver or kidney cancer. This CDR3 is CASSYSMGGNTEAFF. The CDR3 DNA reads as TGTGCCAGCAGTTACTCGATGGGGGGCAACACTGAAGCTTTCTTT.